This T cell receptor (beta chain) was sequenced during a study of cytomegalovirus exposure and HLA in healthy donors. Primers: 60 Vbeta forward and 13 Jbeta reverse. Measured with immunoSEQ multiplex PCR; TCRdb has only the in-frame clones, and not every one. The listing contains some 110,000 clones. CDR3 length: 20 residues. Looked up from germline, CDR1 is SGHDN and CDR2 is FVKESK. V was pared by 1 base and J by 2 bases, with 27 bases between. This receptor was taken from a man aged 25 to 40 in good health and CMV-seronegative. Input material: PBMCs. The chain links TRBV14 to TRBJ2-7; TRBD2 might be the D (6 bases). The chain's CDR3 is CASSQVPHGGGDPGAYEQYF. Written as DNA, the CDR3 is TGTGCCAGCAGCCAAGTTCCCCATGGTGGCGGGGACCCAGGCGCCTACGAGCAGTACTTC.